The 26 T cell receptor beta chains reported below all come from one sample, sequenced in a study of blood T cell repertoires in COVID-19. The assay was immunoSEQ multiplex PCR, and TCRdb's table has in-frame clones only and misses some. The data contain 250,000 to 350,000 clones, 70% to 90% of them singletons. Sequenced input: peripheral blood. The receptors here all came from a woman aged 45-60 years who had recovered from COVID-19.

The V gene is TRBV19, the J gene TRBJ2-7, with 7 bases matching TRBD1. Germline V CDR1 and CDR2: LNHDA, SQIVND (reference sequence). J was trimmed by 6 bases and V by 5 bases; bases with no gene match: 4. The CDR3 runs 12 residues. The CDR3 here is CASSPRTGEQYF. The DNA for the CDR3 is TGTGCCAGTAGTCCGCGGACAGGCGAGCAGTACTTC. Supplemented by reference TRBV19 and TRBJ2-7, the full variable domain reads DGGITQSPKYLFRKEGQNVTLSCEQNLNHDAMYWYRQDPGQGLRLIYYSQIVNDFQKGDIAEGYSVSREKKESFPLTVTSAQKNPTAFYLCASSPRTGEQYFGPGTRLTVT.

The chain has TRBV19 and TRBJ2-2; 7 nucleotides agree with TRBD1. J was trimmed by 2 bases and V by 8 bases; bases with no gene match: 5. Germline V gives CDR1 LNHDA, CDR2 SQIVND (reference sequence). CDR3 length: 14 amino acids. The CDR3 DNA reads as TGTGCCAGTCACAGGGGAAAAAACACCGGGGAGCTGTTTTTT. This sequence encodes CASHRGKNTGELFF.

The chain uses TRBV11-2 and TRBJ2-2; 9 nucleotides agree with TRBD1. This CDR3 is 15 amino acids long. Losses at the gene ends were 6 bases for V and 7 bases for J; bases not matched to a gene: 9. The V gene's germline CDR1 is SGHAT and CDR2 FQNNGV. The chain's CDR3 is CASRDWTGVGGELFF. In DNA, the CDR3 is TGTGCCAGCAGGGATTGGACAGGGGTAGGCGGGGAGCTGTTTTTT.

The V gene is TRBV5-6, the J gene TRBJ2-3; D is unclear. The CDR3 totals 13 residues. V dropped 2 bases and J dropped 0 bases, with 4 bases sitting between them. The germline V gene encodes CDR1 SGHDT and CDR2 YYEEEE. CDR3 residues: CASSFPSTDTQYF. DNA of the CDR3: TGTGCCAGCAGCTTCCCGAGCACAGATACGCAGTATTTT.

The chain uses TRBV28 and TRBJ2-3; weak D call: TRBD1 (6 bases). From germline, CDR1 is MDHEN and CDR2 SYDVKM. V was clipped by 6 bases and J by 8 bases, with 18 bases between them. This CDR3 spans 14 amino acids. The CDR3 coding sequence is TGTGCCAGCAGAACAGGGAGCGGTTCGGGTACGCAGTATTTT. Its protein product is CASRTGSGSGTQYF.

The chain links TRBV7-2 to TRBJ1-1, with 10 bases matching TRBD1. Germline loops: CDR1 SGHTA, CDR2 FQGNSA. The CDR3 is made up of 16 amino acids. Unmatched junction bases numbered 9, after V lost 4 bases and J lost 4 bases. The CDR3 reads CASSSPLGQGTTEAFF. DNA for the CDR3: TGTGCCAGCAGCTCCCCCCTGGGACAGGGGACCACTGAAGCTTTCTTT. Full variable domain (missing parts from reference TRBV7-2 and TRBJ1-1): GAGVSQSPSNKVTEKGKDVELRCDPISGHTALYWYRQSLGQGLEFLIYFQGNSAPDKSGLPSDRFSAERTGGSVSTLTIQRTQQEDSAVYLCASSSPLGQGTTEAFFGQGTRLTVV.

The rearrangement uses TRBV20-1 and TRBJ2-7; 9 bases match TRBD2. The CDR3 is 12 amino acids. Germline V gene data show CDR1 as DFQATT and CDR2 as SNEGSKA (reference sequence). V lost 3 bases to trimming and J lost 4 bases; unmatched junction nucleotides: 1. DNA of the CDR3: TGCAGTGCTAGTAGCGGGAGATACGAGCAGTACTTC. Translated: CSASSGRYEQYF.

This sequence joins TRBV20-1 and TRBJ1-6; 8 nucleotides match TRBD1. The CDR3 loop spans 14 amino acids. Germline V gene sequence: CDR1 DFQATT, CDR2 SNEGSKA (reference sequence). The junction had 5 bases not matched to a gene; V was cut back by 3 bases and J by 7 bases. CDR3 amino acids: CSASQGAQNSPLHF. Written as DNA, the CDR3 is TGCAGTGCTAGTCAGGGGGCGCAAAATTCACCCCTCCACTTT.

This chain connects TRBV28 to TRBJ1-2, with TRBD1 matching 7 bases. Germline CDR1 and CDR2: MDHEN and SYDVKM. After removal of 3 bases from V and 0 bases from J, the junction contained 7 bases not matched to a gene. This CDR3 spans 16 amino acids. CDR3: CASSLEQGPANYGYTF. DNA of the CDR3: TGTGCCAGCAGTTTGGAACAGGGGCCAGCTAACTATGGCTACACCTTC.

The chain is built from TRBV11-2 and TRBJ1-4; D remains ambiguous. The CDR3 sequence is 16 residues long. The germline gives CDR1 SGHAT, CDR2 FQNNGV. Trimming shortened V by 1 base and J by 7 bases, and 16 bases separated the two germline ends. The CDR3 DNA reads as TGTGCCAGCAGCTTAGGGTTGCGGGCGGGAATTGAAAAACTGTTTTTT. This codes for CASSLGLRAGIEKLFF.

The rearrangement joins TRBV7-9 to TRBJ1-5; D is ambiguous. The CDR3 extends over 14 amino acids. Germline V gene lookup returns CDR1 SEHNR and CDR2 FQNEAQ (reference sequence). The ends were cut back, 6 bases at V and 7 bases at J, with 16 bases in the middle. DNA for the CDR3: TGTGCCAGCAGTTTTGCGGGTGCCAACCAGCCCCAGCATTTT. Translating it yields CASSFAGANQPQHF.

The chain has TRBV3-1 (or the pseudogene TRBV3-2) and TRBJ2-2; 8 positions agree with TRBD1. This CDR3 contains 15 residues. V dropped 4 bases and J dropped 1; count of bases not matched to a gene: 2. Germline CDR1 and CDR2: LGHDT and YNNKEL (reference sequence). CDR3 in DNA: TGTGCCAGCAGCCCGGGACAGGAGAACACCGGGGAGCTGTTTTTT. Its translation: CASSPGQENTGELFF.

V is TRBV27 and J is TRBJ1-5; 9 bases fit TRBD1. With V trimmed by 2 bases and J by 9 bases, 5 bases remained unmatched. The CDR3 is 14 amino acids. Per germline, CDR1 MNHEY and CDR2 SMNVEV (reference sequence). CDR3 bases: TGTGCCAGCAGTTTACACAGGGGGCGCGTGCCCCAGCATTTT. Protein: CASSLHRGRVPQHF.

V gene TRBV2 combines with J gene TRBJ1-1, with TRBD1 matching over 10 bases. CDR1 SNHLY and CDR2 FYNNEI come from the germline V gene. This CDR3 has 13 amino acids. Germline trimming cut 4 bases from V and 10 bases from J; bases unmatched to any gene: 6. CDR3 nucleotides: TGTGCCAGCAGTGGACAGGGGGCAATGGGAGCTTTCTTT. It translates to CASSGQGAMGAFF.

The J gene is TRBJ2-1, the V gene TRBV4-1; 10 bases are a match to TRBD2. The germline CDR1 and CDR2 sequences are MGHRA and YSYEKL. The CDR3 sequence is 16 residues long. The V segment lost 1 base and the J segment 5 bases; nucleotides outside the gene matches: 5. The CDR3 DNA follows: TGCGCCAGCAGCCAAGGAATGGGACTAGCGAACAATGAGCAGTTCTTC. Amino acids: CASSQGMGLANNEQFF.

This clone was counted a few times. The V and J genes are TRBV11-2 and TRBJ1-5; no reliable D call. The CDR3 consists of 13 residues. Trimming cost V 1 base and J 7 bases, with 8 bases left between them. Germline-derived CDR1 and CDR2 are SGHAT and FQNNGV. CDR3 DNA: TGTGCCAGCAGCTTAGGGAGGGAACAGCCCCAGCATTTT. This codes for CASSLGREQPQHF.

The chain joins TRBV30 to TRBJ1-4, with D uncertain. The V end lost 0 bases, the J end lost 8 bases, and 22 bases lay between the germline ends. This CDR3 region has 17 residues. CDR1 GTSNPN and CDR2 SVGIG come from the germline V gene (reference sequence). CDR3 residues: CAWSVSFFAEGREKLFF. DNA for the CDR3: TGTGCCTGGAGTGTATCGTTCTTCGCGGAGGGTCGAGAAAAACTGTTTTTT.

The chain links TRBV13 to TRBJ2-5; D may be TRBD2 (5 bases). The CDR3 contains 13 residues. CDR1 PRHDT and CDR2 FYEKMQ come from the germline V gene (reference sequence). The V gene lost 5 bases and the J gene lost 5 bases, with 12 bases spanning the gap. The CDR3 region is CASSKLGAETQYF. The DNA of the CDR3 is TGTGCCAGCAGCAAACTAGGTGCGGAGACCCAGTACTTC.

The rearrangement joins TRBV7-8 to TRBJ1-2, with TRBD1 identical over 8 bases. V was clipped by 2 bases and J by 2 bases; unmatched bases: 4. Germline CDR1 is SGHVS and CDR2 is FQNEAQ. The CDR3 sequence is 15 residues long. The CDR3 DNA reads TGTGCCAGCAGCTTAAGAGGACAGGGCAACTATGGCTACACCTTC. Translated, it gives CASSLRGQGNYGYTF.

The rearrangement uses TRBV5-1 and TRBJ2-1; 10 bases map to TRBD2. Germline loops: CDR1 SGHRS, CDR2 YFSETQ. V shed 2 bases and J 9 bases; nucleotides not matched to a gene: 11. This CDR3 region has 16 residues. CDR3 sequence reads: CASSFTVAGGRGEQFF. The CDR3 region has the DNA TGCGCCAGCAGCTTTACGGTAGCGGGAGGTCGGGGTGAGCAGTTCTTC.

CDR3 protein: CASSPGQVNSPLHF. CDR3 in DNA: TGTGCCAGCAGCCCGGGACAGGTTAATTCACCCCTCCACTTT. The chain couples TRBV7-2 to TRBJ1-6, with 8 positions matching TRBD1. CDR3 length: 14 residues. The V and J ends lost 5 bases and 6 bases, in that order; junction bases with no gene match: 3. The germline V gene has CDR1 SGHTA and CDR2 FQGNSA.

The rearrangement joins TRBV7-2 to TRBJ2-3, with D possibly TRBD2 on 5 matching bases. The CDR3 length is 16 residues. Trimming stripped 3 bases from V and 4 bases from J, with 17 bases between. CDR1 SGHTA and CDR2 FQGNSA come from the germline V gene. CDR3 nucleotide sequence: TGTGCCAGCAGCTTTGGGTATCGGGGAGCGGCAGATACGCAGTATTTT. Translating gives CASSFGYRGAADTQYF. Full variable domain (missing parts from reference TRBV7-2 and TRBJ2-3): GAGVSQSPSNKVTEKGKDVELRCDPISGHTALYWYRQSLGQGLEFLIYFQGNSAPDKSGLPSDRFSAERTGGSVSTLTIQRTQQEDSAVYLCASSFGYRGAADTQYFGPGTRLTVL.

The chain couples TRBV18 to TRBJ2-1, with 12 bases matching TRBD2. Germline CDR1 is KGHSH and CDR2 is LQKENI. The J segment lost 4 bases and the V segment lost 0 bases, leaving 1 base of the junction unmatched. This CDR3 contains 16 residues. The CDR3 region is CASSPPGLAGYNEQFF. In DNA form, the CDR3 reads TGTGCCAGCTCACCACCTGGACTAGCGGGGTACAATGAGCAGTTCTTC.

This rearrangement joins TRBV19 to TRBJ1-5; 9 bases agree with TRBD1. The ends lost 0 bases at V and 4 bases at J; junction bases unmatched: 13. The CDR3 consists of 19 residues. From germline, CDR1 is LNHDA and CDR2 SQIVND (reference sequence). CDR3 sequence: CASSIDPGQGPLGNQPQHF. CDR3 nucleotides: TGTGCCAGTAGTATAGATCCGGGACAGGGTCCCTTGGGGAATCAGCCCCAGCATTTT.

V gene TRBV27 combines with J gene TRBJ2-3; 13 nucleotides match TRBD2. CDR1 and CDR2 (germline): MNHEY, SMNVEV (reference sequence). Trimming took 8 bases from V and 3 from J; bases not matched to a gene: 14. The CDR3 is 18 amino acids. CDR3 residues: CASYSVTSGRGWTDTQYF. The CDR3, as DNA: TGTGCCAGCTACAGCGTCACTAGCGGGAGGGGTTGGACAGATACGCAGTATTTT.

The gene calls are TRBV5-4 and TRBJ2-3; D not resolved. Germline CDR1 is SGHNT and CDR2 is YYREEE (reference sequence). The CDR3 runs 14 residues. The V end lost 2 bases, the J end lost 6 bases, and 13 bases lay between the germline ends. This CDR3 is CASSFWSFGDTQYF. CDR3 bases: TGTGCCAGCAGCTTCTGGAGCTTCGGGGATACGCAGTATTTT.